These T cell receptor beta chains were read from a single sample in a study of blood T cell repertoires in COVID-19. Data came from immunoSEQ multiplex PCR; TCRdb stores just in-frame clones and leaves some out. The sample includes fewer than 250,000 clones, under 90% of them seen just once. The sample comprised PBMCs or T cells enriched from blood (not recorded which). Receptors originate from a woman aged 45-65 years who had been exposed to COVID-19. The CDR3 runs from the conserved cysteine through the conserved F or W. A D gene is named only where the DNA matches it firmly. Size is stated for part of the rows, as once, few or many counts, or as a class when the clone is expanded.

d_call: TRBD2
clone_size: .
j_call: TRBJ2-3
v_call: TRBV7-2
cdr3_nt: TGTGCCAGCAGCTTACGCGGGGGGGCCCCAGATACGCAGTATTTT
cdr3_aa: CASSLRGGAPDTQYF

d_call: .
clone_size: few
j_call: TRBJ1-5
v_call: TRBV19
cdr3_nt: TGTGCCAGTAGTATGGGGGCTCTCAATCAGCCCCAGCATTTT
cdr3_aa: CASSMGALNQPQHF

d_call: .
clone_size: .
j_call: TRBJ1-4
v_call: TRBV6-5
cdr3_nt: TGTGCCAGCAGGACTGTGACGGGAGGGGAAAAACTGTTTTTT
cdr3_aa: CASRTVTGGEKLFF

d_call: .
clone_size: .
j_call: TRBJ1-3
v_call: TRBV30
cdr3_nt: TGTGCCTGGAGGCAACCGTGGGGCAGGGCTTCCTCGATCTCTGGAAACACCATATATTTT
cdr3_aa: CAWRQPWGRASSISGNTIYF

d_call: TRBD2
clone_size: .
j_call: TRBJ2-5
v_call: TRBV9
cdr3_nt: TGTGCCAGCAGCGCACTAGCGGGGGTTGAGACCCAGTACTTC
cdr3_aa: CASSALAGVETQYF

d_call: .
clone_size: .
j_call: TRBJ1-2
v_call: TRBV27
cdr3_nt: TGTGCCAGCAGTTTAAGGGCCCAAGGGGACACTTATGGCTACACCTTC
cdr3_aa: CASSLRAQGDTYGYTF

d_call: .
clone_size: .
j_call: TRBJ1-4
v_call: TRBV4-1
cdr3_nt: TGCGCCAGCAGCCAAGGGGGAGTTAGTGAAAAACTGTTTTTT
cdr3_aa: CASSQGGVSEKLFF

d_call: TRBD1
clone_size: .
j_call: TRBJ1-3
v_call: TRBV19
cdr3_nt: TGTGCCAGTAGTGCACAGGGGGCGTTGAACACCATATATTTT
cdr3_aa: CASSAQGALNTIYF

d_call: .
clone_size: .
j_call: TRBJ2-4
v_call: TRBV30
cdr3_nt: TGTGCCTGGAGTGTAACCCGGGGAGGCATTCAGTACTTC
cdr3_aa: CAWSVTRGGIQYF

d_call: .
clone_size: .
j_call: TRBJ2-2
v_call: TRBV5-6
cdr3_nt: TGTGCCAGCAGCCGTGACTTCGCCGGGGAGCTGTTTTTT
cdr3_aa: CASSRDFAGELFF

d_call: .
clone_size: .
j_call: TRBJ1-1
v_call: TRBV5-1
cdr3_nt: TGCGCCAGCAGCTTGGAAGGGGCGGACACTGAAGCTTTCTTT
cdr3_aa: CASSLEGADTEAFF

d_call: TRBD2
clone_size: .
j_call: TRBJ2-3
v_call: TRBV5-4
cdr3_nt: TGTGCCAGCAGCTTGTCTAGCGGGCGCACAGATACGCAGTATTTT
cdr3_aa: CASSLSSGRTDTQYF

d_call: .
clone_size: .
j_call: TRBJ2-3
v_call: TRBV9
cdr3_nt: TGTGCCAGCAGCGTAGCAGGGGTTAGCGGCACAGATACGCAGTATTTT
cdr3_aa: CASSVAGVSGTDTQYF

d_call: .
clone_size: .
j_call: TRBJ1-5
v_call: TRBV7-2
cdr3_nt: TGTGCCAGCAGCTTAGTCGGAGGAAACAATCAGCCCCAGCATTTT
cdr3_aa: CASSLVGGNNQPQHF

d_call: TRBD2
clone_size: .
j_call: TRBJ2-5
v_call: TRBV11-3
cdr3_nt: TGTGCCAGCAGCTACGGCGGGGGGGTTGAGGAGACCCAGTACTTC
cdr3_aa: CASSYGGGVEETQYF

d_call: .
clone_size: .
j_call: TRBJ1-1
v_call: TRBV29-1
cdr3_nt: TGCAGCGCCGGAGGTGGGGGCAAACCCGCTGCTTTT
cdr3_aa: CSAGGGGKPAAF

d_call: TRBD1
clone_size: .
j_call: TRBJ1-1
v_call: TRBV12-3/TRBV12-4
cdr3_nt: TGTGCCAGCAGTTTCCGACAGGGAGCTGAAGCTTTCTTT
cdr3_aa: CASSFRQGAEAFF

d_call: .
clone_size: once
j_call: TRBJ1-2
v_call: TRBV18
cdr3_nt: TGTGCCAGCTCACCAAACACGACCCCGGGCTATGGCTACACCTTC
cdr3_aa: CASSPNTTPGYGYTF

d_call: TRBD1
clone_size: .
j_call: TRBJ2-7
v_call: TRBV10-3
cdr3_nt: TGTGCCATCAGTGGGACAGGTGGATTCTACGAGCAGTACTTC
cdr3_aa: CAISGTGGFYEQYF

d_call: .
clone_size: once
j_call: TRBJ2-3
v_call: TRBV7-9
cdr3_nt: TGTGCCAGCAGCTTTCGAGATACGCAGTATTTT
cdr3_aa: CASSFRDTQYF

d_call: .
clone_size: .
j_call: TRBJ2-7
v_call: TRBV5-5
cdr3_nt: TGTGCCAGCAGCTTGGCCAGTTACTACGAGCAGTACTTC
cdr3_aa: CASSLASYYEQYF

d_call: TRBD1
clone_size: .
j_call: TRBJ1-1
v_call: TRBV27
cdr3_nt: TGTGCCAGCAGTTTTAGGACAGGGGGCACTGAAGCTTTCTTT
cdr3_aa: CASSFRTGGTEAFF

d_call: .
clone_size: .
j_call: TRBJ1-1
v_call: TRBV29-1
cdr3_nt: TGCAGCCTCGGCGGGGCTGGGGACACTGAAGCTTTCTTT
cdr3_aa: CSLGGAGDTEAFF

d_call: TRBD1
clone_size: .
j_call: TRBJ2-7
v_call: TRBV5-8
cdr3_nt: TGTGCCAGCAGCTTTTGGGCAGGGGGCGGCTACGAGCAGTACTTC
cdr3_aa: CASSFWAGGGYEQYF

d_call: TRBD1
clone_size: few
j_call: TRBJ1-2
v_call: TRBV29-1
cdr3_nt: TGCAGCGTTAAGCAGGGGGTTGACTATGGCTACACCTTC
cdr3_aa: CSVKQGVDYGYTF

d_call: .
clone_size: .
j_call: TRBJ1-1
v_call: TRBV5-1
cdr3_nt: TGCGCCAGCAGCCCAACAGGGTTTGAAGAAGCTTTCTTT
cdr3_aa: CASSPTGFEEAFF

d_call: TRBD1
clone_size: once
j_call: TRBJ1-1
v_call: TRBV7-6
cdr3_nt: TGTGCCAGCAGCTTGTGGGGGACAGGGGTGATTGACGCTTTCTTT
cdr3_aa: CASSLWGTGVIDAFF

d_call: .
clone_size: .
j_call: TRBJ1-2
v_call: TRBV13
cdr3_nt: TGTGCCAGCAGCGAAACAGGGCATGGCTACACCTTC
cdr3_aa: CASSETGHGYTF

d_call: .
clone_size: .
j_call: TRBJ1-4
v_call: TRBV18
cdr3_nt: TGTGCCAGCTCACCGCGTAGTGAAAAACTGTTTTTT
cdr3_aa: CASSPRSEKLFF

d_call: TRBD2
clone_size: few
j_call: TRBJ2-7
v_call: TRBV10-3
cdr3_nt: TGTGCCATCAGGGCTGGACTAGCGGGGGACGAGCAGTACTTC
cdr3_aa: CAIRAGLAGDEQYF

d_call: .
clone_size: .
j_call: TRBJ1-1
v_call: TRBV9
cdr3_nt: TGTGCCAGCAGCGTAAGCCCTAGGAACACTGAAGCTTTCTTT
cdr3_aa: CASSVSPRNTEAFF